The 12 T cell receptor beta chains below were found in one sample sequenced in a study of T cell changes during pregnancy in multiple sclerosis. The assay was immunoSEQ multiplex PCR, and TCRdb's table has in-frame clones only and misses some. There are 79,000 or so clones in the sample; approximately 89% occur only once, and around 2% lies in the top ten. This sample comprised peripheral blood, obtained in the first trimester of pregnancy. The receptor set was obtained from a female donor in good health, enrolled as a control in a pregnancy study.

J is TRBJ2-7 and V is TRBV5-4, with 10 positions matching TRBD1. Per the germline V gene, CDR1 is SGHNT and CDR2 is YYREEE (reference sequence). V gave up 3 bases and J gave up 2 bases; unmatched junction bases: 2. CDR3 size: 14 residues. Here the CDR3 reads CASSWDRGAYEQYF. In DNA, the CDR3 is TGTGCCAGCAGCTGGGACAGGGGCGCCTACGAGCAGTACTTC.

This chain links TRBV6-5 with TRBJ2-3; TRBD1 might be the D (6 bases). The CDR3 length is 15 residues. Germline CDR1 is MNHEY and CDR2 is SVGAGI. Between the trimmed V and J ends, which lost 7 bases and 2 bases, there was a span of 16 bases. The CDR3: CASTLLQGNTDTQYF. In DNA, the CDR3 is TGTGCCAGCACCCTACTTCAGGGGAACACAGATACGCAGTATTTT.

The rearrangement links TRBV7-8 to TRBJ1-2, with 8 bases identical to TRBD1. Looked up from germline, CDR1 is SGHVS and CDR2 is FQNEAQ. CDR3 length equals 13 residues. The V gene end was trimmed by 5 bases and the J gene end by 4 bases; junction bases not matched to a gene: 3. In DNA, the CDR3 is TGTGCCAGCAGCCGGACAGGGCGCTATGGCTACACCTTC. Its protein is CASSRTGRYGYTF.

This clone was seen more than once but under ten times. V usage is TRBV5-4 and J usage is TRBJ2-7; 8 positions agree with TRBD2. The V and J ends lost 4 bases and 2 bases, in that order; junction bases with no gene match: 8. Germline CDR1 and CDR2: SGHNT and YYREEE (reference sequence). CDR3 length equals 15 residues. CDR3 residues: CASSGIAGTAYEQYF. The CDR3 region has the DNA TGTGCCAGCAGCGGTATAGCGGGGACCGCCTACGAGCAGTACTTC.

The V call is TRBV7-9, the J call TRBJ2-7; D perhaps matches TRBD2 (6 bases). The CDR3 covers 13 residues. Germline CDR1 is SEHNR and CDR2 is FQNEAQ (reference sequence). V was cut by 2 bases and J by 3 bases, with 8 bases left in between. The CDR3 sequence is CASSLMGGYEQYF. In DNA, the CDR3 is TGTGCCAGCAGCTTAATGGGGGGCTACGAGCAGTACTTC.

The gene calls are TRBV5-4 and TRBJ2-5; a weak D match, TRBD2 (6 bases). The V end lost 3 bases, the J end lost 3 bases, and 12 bases lay between the germline ends. The CDR3 has 14 residues. Germline assignment: CDR1 SGHNT and CDR2 YYREEE (reference sequence). CDR3 coding DNA: TGTGCCAGCAGCTCGTCCCAGCGGGAAGAGACCCAGTACTTC. Amino acid sequence: CASSSSQREETQYF. Full variable domain (rest looked up from reference TRBV5-4 and TRBJ2-5): ETGVTQSPTHLIKTRGQQVTLRCSSQSGHNTVSWYQQALGQGPQFIFQYYREEENGRGNFPPRFSGLQFPNYSSELNVNALELDDSALYLCASSSSQREETQYFGPGTRLLVL.

The chain has TRBV7-3 and TRBJ2-3; TRBD1 might be the D (6 bases). CDR1 is SGHTA, CDR2 FQGTGA, per germline. The length of the CDR3 is 15 residues. V lost 5 bases and J lost 1, with 13 bases in between. The CDR3: CASSRGAGGTDTQYF. For the CDR3, the DNA is TGTGCCAGCAGCCGAGGGGCAGGGGGCACAGATACGCAGTATTTT.

The rearrangement uses TRBV15 and TRBJ2-7; D possibly corresponds to TRBD1 (7 bases). The germline V gene encodes CDR1 LNHNV and CDR2 YYDKDF (reference sequence). This CDR3 contains 14 residues. The V gene lost 0 bases and the J gene lost 5 bases, with 11 bases spanning the gap. Here the CDR3 reads CATSREGGGNEQYF. The DNA for the CDR3 is TGTGCCACCAGCAGAGAAGGAGGGGGCAACGAGCAGTACTTC.

V gene TRBV7-9 combines with J gene TRBJ1-2, with D possibly being TRBD1 (6 bases). The CDR3 spans 14 residues. Germline V gives CDR1 SEHNR, CDR2 FQNEAQ (reference sequence). V lost 5 bases and J lost 2, with 12 bases in between. The CDR3 protein is CASSPRTANYGYTF. CDR3 bases: TGTGCCAGCAGCCCGAGGACAGCGAACTATGGCTACACCTTC.

This chain connects TRBV6-4 to TRBJ2-2; D gene uncertain. V shed 5 bases and J shed 0 bases, with 13 bases lying between them. The CDR3 extends over 16 amino acids. Germline loops: CDR1 MRHNA, CDR2 SNTAGT. For the CDR3, the DNA is TGTGCCAGCAGTCTCGTTGGCACCTCGAACACCGGGGAGCTGTTTTTT. It codes for CASSLVGTSNTGELFF.

This chain connects TRBV27 to TRBJ2-1, with TRBD1 matching 8 bases. Germline V gives CDR1 MNHEY, CDR2 SMNVEV (reference sequence). CDR3 length: 12 residues. Germline trimming cut 4 bases from V and 14 bases from J; bases unmatched to any gene: 7. The CDR3 reads CASSSNRGWEFF. CDR3 in DNA: TGTGCCAGCAGTTCCAACAGGGGGTGGGAGTTCTTC.

The sample holds one count of this clone. The chain couples TRBV7-6 to TRBJ2-5, with a weak D call TRBD2 (5 bases). The CDR3 runs to 13 residues. Germline CDR1 SGHVS, CDR2 FNYEAQ. The germline V and J ends were trimmed by 8 bases and 13 bases, with 23 bases remaining between them. The CDR3 DNA reads as TGTGCCAGCTCTCTAAACACCGGGGTCGCCGCGTACTTC. It codes for CASSLNTGVAAYF.